This T cell receptor beta chain was observed in a study of T-cell reconstitution after alpha-beta-depleted transplantation in children. The library targeted TCRbeta and was prepared with unique molecular identifiers. TCRdb processed the PCR reads anew with MiXCR; each CDR3 protein has one entry. The sample gives some 590,000 distinct CDR3 sequences, about 10% of which show up once; roughly 4% is in the top ten. The germline V gene encodes CDR1 SQVTM and CDR2 ANQGSEA. The CDR3 runs to 12 residues. Germline trimming cut 4 bases from V and 13 bases from J; bases unmatched to any gene: 9. This TCR was recovered from a human donor who donated a stem cell graft to a child with acute myeloid leukemia. V gene TRBV29-1 combines with J gene TRBJ2-7, with 11 positions matching TRBD2. The material was PBMCs from the stem cell graft donor, obtained from the stem cell graft. The CDR3 bases are TGCAGCGTTGGACAAACTAGCGGGAGCATATACTTC. It codes for CSVGQTSGSIYF.